These 5 T cell receptor beta chains came from one sample sequenced in a study of T cells in Graves' hyperthyroidism and ophthalmopathy. Regions amplified from RNA transcripts were the TCR beta CDR3 regions. The HTBI primer set was used in a first-round RT-PCR of the TCR CDR3. Via MiXCR, TCRdb re-called the multiplex PCR reads, giving one row per CDR3 protein. Of 350,000 to 400,000 distinct CDR3 sequences in the sample, 14% to 15% are singletons; the top ten hold around a third. Sequencing used blood. These TCRs come from a woman in her twenties or thirties with Graves' hyperthyroidism.

The V gene is TRBV9, the J gene TRBJ1-4; D is undetermined. Per the germline V gene, CDR1 is SGDLS and CDR2 is YYNGEE. The CDR3 covers 15 residues. The V end lost 3 bases, the J end lost 0 bases, and 9 bases lay between the germline ends. The CDR3 here is CASSGRSATNEKLFF. In DNA form, the CDR3 reads TGTGCCAGCAGCGGACGAAGCGCAACTAATGAAAAACTGTTTTTT.

This clonotype was seen many times. V gene TRBV11-2 combines with J gene TRBJ2-2; D may be TRBD2 (6 bases). The CDR3 is made up of 15 amino acids. Trimming took off 2 bases at V and 2 bases at J, with 9 bases between the two ends. Germline lookup yields CDR1 SGHAT and CDR2 FQNNGV. CDR3 sequence (DNA): TGTGCCAGCAGCTTACTAGCGAGAAACACCGGGGAGCTGTTTTTT. Encoded protein: CASSLLARNTGELFF. The full variable domain, completed using reference TRBV11-2 and TRBJ2-2, is EAGVAQSPRYKIIEKRQSVAFWCNPISGHATLYWYQQILGQGPKLLIQFQNNGVVDDSQLPKDRFSAERLKGVDSTLKIQPAKLEDSAVYLCASSLLARNTGELFFGEGSRLTVL.

This clonotype was picked up many times. The rearrangement links TRBV20-1 to TRBJ2-5, with 8 bases lining up with TRBD1. The CDR3 contains 12 residues. Trimming removed 4 bases from V and 3 bases from J; junction bases left unmatched: 1. Germline lookup yields CDR1 DFQATT and CDR2 SNEGSKA (reference sequence). In nucleotides, the CDR3 is TGCAGTGCTACAGGGGGCAAAGAGACCCAGTACTTC. The encoded protein is CSATGGKETQYF.

This clonotype was seen repeatedly, ten times or more. The CDR3 sequence: CASSQEVVREGPPGELFF. CDR3 sequence (DNA): TGTGCCAGCAGCCAAGAGGTTGTCCGGGAGGGCCCCCCCGGGGAGCTGTTTTTT. V gene TRBV3-1 combines with J gene TRBJ2-2, with 8 positions matching TRBD2. V trimming: 0 bases; J trimming: 6 bases; junction bases outside the gene matches: 12. The length of the CDR3 is 18 residues. Germline V gene lookup returns CDR1 LGHDT and CDR2 YNNKEL (reference sequence). Variable domain in full (rest from reference TRBV3-1 and TRBJ2-2): DTAVSQTPKYLVTQMGNDKSIKCEQNLGHDTMYWYKQDSKKFLKIMFSYNNKELIINETVPNRFSPKSPDKAHLNLHINSLELGDSAVYFCASSQEVVREGPPGELFFGEGSRLTVL.

The rearrangement joins TRBV3-1 to TRBJ1-4, with D perhaps matching TRBD1 (5 bases). V was cut by 3 bases and J by 8 bases, with 13 bases left in between. The germline V gene has CDR1 LGHDT and CDR2 YNNKEL (reference sequence). This CDR3 contains 14 residues. CDR3 DNA sequence: TGTGCCAGCAGCCACGGGGGGAGGGGCGAAAAACTGTTTTTT. Protein product: CASSHGGRGEKLFF.